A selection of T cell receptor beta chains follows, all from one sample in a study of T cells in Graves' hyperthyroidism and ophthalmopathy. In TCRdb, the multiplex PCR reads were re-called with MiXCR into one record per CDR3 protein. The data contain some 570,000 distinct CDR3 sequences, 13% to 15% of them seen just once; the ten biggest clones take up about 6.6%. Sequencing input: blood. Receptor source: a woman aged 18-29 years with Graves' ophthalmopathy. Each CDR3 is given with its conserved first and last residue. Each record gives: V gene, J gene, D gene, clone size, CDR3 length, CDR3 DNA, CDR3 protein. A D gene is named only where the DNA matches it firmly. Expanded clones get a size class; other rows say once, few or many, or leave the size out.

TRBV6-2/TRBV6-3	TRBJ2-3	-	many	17	TGTGCCAGCAGACGAGCCGGGACCTTCGATAGCACAGATACGCAGTATTTT	CASRRAGTFDSTDTQYF
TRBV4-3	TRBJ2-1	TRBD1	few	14	TGCGCCAGTCTTGGACAGGGGGCGTTGAATGAGCAGTTCTTC	CASLGQGALNEQFF
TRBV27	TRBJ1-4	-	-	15	TGTGCCAGCAGTCCCCGGCTGGGGCTCAGGGAAAAACTGTTTTTT	CASSPRLGLREKLFF
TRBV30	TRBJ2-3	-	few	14	TGTGCCTCATGGACCTCCCTGGGAACAGATACGCAGTATTTT	CASWTSLGTDTQYF
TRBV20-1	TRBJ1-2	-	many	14	TGCAGTGCCAGCGGGAATGAGGAAGTCTATGGCTACACCTTC	CSASGNEEVYGYTF
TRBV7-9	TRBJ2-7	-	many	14	TGTGCCAGCAGCTTCTCGACCTTAAACTACGAGCAGTACTTC	CASSFSTLNYEQYF
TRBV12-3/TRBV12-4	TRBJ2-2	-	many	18	TGTGCCAGCAGACCCAAGATAGGGGACCACCCGAACACCGGGGAGCTGTTTTTT	CASRPKIGDHPNTGELFF
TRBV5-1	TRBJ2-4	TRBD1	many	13	TGCGCCAGCAGCTTGGGACAGGGAAACATTCAGTACTTC	CASSLGQGNIQYF
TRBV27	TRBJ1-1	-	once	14	TGTGCCAGCAACCTACTGCCGGGGAACACTGAAGCTTTCTTT	CASNLLPGNTEAFF
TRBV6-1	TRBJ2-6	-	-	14	TGTGCCAGCAGCCAACCGCCTGGGACCAACGTCCTGACTTTC	CASSQPPGTNVLTF
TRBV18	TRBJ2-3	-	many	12	TGTGCCAGCTCACCAACACCAGATACGCAGTATTTT	CASSPTPDTQYF
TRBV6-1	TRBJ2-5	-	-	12	TGTGCCACTCGGAGGGGGGTCGAGACCCAGTACTTC	CATRRGVETQYF
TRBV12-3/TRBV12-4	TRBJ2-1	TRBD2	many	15	TGTGCCAGCAGTTCCCTAGCGGGGTTTAGCGGTGAGCAGTTCTTC	CASSSLAGFSGEQFF
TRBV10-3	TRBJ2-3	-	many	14	TGTGCCATCAGGGGAGACTCGTCCACAGATACGCAGTATTTT	CAIRGDSSTDTQYF
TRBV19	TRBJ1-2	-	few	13	TGTGCCAGTGGGGGAAGGGCTGTGGACGGCTACACCTTC	CASGGRAVDGYTF
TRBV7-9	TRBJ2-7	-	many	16	TGTGCCAGCAGCCAACTACGGGTGCTGGCGGATAACGAGCAGTACTTC	CASSQLRVLADNEQYF
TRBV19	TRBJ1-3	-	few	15	TGTGCCAGTGACCGGGGAACGTTCTCTGGAAACACCATATATTTT	CASDRGTFSGNTIYF
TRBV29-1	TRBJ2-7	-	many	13	TGCAGCGTTGTCCCTGGGCCCGACTACGAGCAGTACTTC	CSVVPGPDYEQYF
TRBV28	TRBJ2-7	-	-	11	TGTGCCAGCAGTTCCGGTTTGGAGCAGTACTTC	CASSSGLEQYF
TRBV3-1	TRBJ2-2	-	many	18	TGTGCCAGCAGCCAAGAGGGGACCCTAGTTGGGAGTACCGGGGAGCTGTTTTTT	CASSQEGTLVGSTGELFF
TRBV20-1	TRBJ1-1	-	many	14	TGCAGTGCTACCACCTTTCCCATGAACACTGAAGCTTTCTTT	CSATTFPMNTEAFF
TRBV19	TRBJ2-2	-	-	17	TGTGCCAGTAGTATAGCTTGGGCAGGATCTAACACCGGGGAGCTGTTTTTT	CASSIAWAGSNTGELFF
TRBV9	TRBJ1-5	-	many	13	TGTGCCAGCAGCGTACGGGGGAATCAGCCCCAGCATTTT	CASSVRGNQPQHF
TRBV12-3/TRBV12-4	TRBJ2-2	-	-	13	TGTGCCAGCAGTGATGAGAACACCGGGGAGCTGTTTTTT	CASSDENTGELFF
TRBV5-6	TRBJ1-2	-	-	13	TGTGCCAGCAGTCTGGAGCAGGGAGAGGGCTACACCTTC	CASSLEQGEGYTF
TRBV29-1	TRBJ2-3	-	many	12	TGCAGCGTTCCCACTAGCTCAGATACGCAGTATTTT	CSVPTSSDTQYF
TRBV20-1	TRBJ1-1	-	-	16	TGCAGTGCTAGGAGGGCCTGGGGAGGGATGAACACTGAAGCTTTCTTT	CSARRAWGGMNTEAFF
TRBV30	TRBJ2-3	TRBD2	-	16	TGTGCCTGGAGTCGGGGGGGCTCACCTTCGACAGATACGCAGTATTTT	CAWSRGGSPSTDTQYF
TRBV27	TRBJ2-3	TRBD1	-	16	TGTGCCAGCAGTTTACCCGGGACAGGGGAAACAGATACGCAGTATTTT	CASSLPGTGETDTQYF
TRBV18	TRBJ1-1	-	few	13	TGTGCCAGCTCACCCATCAGTCGGGGGCTGTCTTTCTTT	CASSPISRGLSFF
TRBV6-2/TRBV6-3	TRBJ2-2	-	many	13	TGTGCCAGCAGTTACCGACGCCCCGGGGAGCTGTTTTTT	CASSYRRPGELFF
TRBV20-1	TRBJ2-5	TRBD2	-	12	TGCAGTACCGGGAGCGGGAGGGAGACCCAGTACTTC	CSTGSGRETQYF
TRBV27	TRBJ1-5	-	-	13	TGTGCCAGCAGTTCCGAGGGGTACCAGCCCCAGCATTTT	CASSSEGYQPQHF
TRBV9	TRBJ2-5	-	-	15	TGTGCCAGCAGCGTAGAAGGGGACGATCAAGAGACCCAGTACTTC	CASSVEGDDQETQYF
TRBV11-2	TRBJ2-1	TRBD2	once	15	TGTGCCAGCAGCTTAGTAGCGGGAGATTTCAATGAGCAGTTCTTC	CASSLVAGDFNEQFF
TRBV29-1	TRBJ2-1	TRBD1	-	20	TGCAGCGTTGAAGGTCTCGGACAGGGGTTAGCCCGCAGCTCCTACAATGAGCAGTTCTTC	CSVEGLGQGLARSSYNEQFF